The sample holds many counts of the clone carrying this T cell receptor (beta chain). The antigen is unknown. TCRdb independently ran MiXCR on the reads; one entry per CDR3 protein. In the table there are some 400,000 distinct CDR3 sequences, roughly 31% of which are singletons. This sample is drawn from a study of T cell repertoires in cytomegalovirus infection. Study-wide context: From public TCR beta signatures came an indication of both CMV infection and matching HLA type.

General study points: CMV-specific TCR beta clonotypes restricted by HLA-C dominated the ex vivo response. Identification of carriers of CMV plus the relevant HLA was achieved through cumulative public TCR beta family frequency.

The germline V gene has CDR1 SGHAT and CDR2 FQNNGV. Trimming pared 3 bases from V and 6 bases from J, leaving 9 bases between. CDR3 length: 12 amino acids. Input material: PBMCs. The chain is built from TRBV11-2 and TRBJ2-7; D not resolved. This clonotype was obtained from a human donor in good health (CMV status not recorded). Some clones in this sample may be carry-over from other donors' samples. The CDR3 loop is CASSLLGGEQYF. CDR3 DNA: TGTGCCAGCAGCTTGTTAGGCGGCGAGCAGTACTTC.